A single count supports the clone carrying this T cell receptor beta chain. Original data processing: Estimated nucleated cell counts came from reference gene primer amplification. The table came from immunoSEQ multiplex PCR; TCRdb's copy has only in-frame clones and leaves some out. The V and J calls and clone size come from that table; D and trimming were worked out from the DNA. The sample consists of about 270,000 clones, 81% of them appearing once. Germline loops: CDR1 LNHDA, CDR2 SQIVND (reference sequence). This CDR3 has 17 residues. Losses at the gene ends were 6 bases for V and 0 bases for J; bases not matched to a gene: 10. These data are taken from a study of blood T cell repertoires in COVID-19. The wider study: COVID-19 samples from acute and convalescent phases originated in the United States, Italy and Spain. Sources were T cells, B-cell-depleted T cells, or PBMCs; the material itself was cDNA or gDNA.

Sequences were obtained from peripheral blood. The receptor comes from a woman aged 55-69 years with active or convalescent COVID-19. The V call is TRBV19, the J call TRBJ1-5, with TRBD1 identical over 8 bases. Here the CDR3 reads CASSFLAGQDSNQPQHF. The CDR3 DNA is TGTGCCAGTAGCTTCCTGGCGGGACAGGATAGCAATCAGCCCCAGCATTTT.